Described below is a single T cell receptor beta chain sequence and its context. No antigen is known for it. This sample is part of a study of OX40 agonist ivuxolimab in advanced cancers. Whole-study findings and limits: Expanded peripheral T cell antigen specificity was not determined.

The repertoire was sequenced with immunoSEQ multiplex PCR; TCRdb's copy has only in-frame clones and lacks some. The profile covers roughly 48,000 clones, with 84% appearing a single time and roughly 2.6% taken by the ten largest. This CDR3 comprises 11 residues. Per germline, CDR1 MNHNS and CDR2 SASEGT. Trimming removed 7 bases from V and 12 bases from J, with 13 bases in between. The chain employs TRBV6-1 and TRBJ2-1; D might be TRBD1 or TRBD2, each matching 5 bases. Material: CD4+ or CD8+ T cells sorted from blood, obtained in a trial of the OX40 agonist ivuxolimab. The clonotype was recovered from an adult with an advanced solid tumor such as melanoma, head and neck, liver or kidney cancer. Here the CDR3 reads CASTTRGVQFF. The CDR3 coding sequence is TGTGCCAGCACTACACGAGGGGTGCAGTTCTTC.